The following is a T cell receptor (beta chain) sequence with its context. Libraries were prepared by immunoSEQ multiplex PCR; TCRdb keeps only in-frame clonotypes and omits some of them. The profile covers more than 110,000 clones, with roughly 89% appearing a single time and 11% taken by the ten largest. The record originates from a study of control samples from healthy donors and cancer patients. This CDR3 has 14 residues. With 6 bases clipped from V and 5 bases from J, the junction kept 7 bases outside the gene matches. In germline, CDR1 is DFQATT, CDR2 SNEGSKA (reference sequence). The source is a man younger than 45 in good health. Sequencing used blood. This chain links TRBV20-1 with TRBJ2-2, with TRBD2 matching over 9 bases. This CDR3 reads CSASRREGTGELFF. The CDR3 nucleotides read TGCAGTGCGAGTCGGCGGGAGGGTACCGGGGAGCTGTTTTTT.